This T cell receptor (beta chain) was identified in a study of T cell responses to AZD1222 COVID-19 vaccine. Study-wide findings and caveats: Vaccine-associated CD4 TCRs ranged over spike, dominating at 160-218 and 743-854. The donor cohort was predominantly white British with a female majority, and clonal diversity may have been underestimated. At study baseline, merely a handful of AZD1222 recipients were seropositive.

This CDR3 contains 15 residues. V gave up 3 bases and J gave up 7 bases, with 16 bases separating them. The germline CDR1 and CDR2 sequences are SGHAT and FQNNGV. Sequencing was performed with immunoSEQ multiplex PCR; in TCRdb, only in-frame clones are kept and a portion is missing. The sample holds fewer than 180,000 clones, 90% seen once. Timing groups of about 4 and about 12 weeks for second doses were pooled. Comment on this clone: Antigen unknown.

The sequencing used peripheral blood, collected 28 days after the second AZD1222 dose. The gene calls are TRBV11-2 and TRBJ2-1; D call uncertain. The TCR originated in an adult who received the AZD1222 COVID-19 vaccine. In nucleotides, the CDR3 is TGTGCCAGCAGCTTTAGTTTCCTATTGGGGAATGAGCAGTTCTTC. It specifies CASSFSFLLGNEQFF.